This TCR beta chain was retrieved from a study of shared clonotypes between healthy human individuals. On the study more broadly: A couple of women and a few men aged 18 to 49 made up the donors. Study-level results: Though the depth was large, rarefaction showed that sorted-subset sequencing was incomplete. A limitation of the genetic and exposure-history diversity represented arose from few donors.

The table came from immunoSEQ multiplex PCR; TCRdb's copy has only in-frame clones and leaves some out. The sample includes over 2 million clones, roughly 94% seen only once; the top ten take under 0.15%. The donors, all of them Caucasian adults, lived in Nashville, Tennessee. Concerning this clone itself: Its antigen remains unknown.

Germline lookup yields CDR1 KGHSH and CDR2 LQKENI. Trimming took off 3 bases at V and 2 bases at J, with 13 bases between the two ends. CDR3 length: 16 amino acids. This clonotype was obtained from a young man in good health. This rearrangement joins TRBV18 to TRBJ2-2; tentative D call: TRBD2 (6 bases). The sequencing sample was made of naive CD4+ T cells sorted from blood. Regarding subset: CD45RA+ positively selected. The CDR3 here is CASSPLSGTNTGELFF. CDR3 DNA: TGTGCCAGCTCACCGCTTAGCGGAACCAACACCGGGGAGCTGTTTTTT. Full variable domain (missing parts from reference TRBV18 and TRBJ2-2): NAGVMQNPRHLVRRRGQEARLRCSPMKGHSHVYWYRQLPEEGLKFMVYLQKENIIDESGMPKERFSAEFPKEGPSILRIQQVVRGDSAAYFCASSPLSGTNTGELFFGEGSRLTVL.